Following are 23 T cell receptor beta chains from one sample sequenced in a study of cytomegalovirus exposure and HLA in healthy donors. Generated by immunoSEQ multiplex PCR, the TCRdb table keeps only in-frame clones and is missing some. The top ten clones hold around 22% of a sample with about 150,000 clones, approximately 86% of them seen once. The sample taken for sequencing was PBMCs. Source of these receptors: a man aged 18 to 35 in good health and CMV-seropositive.

In its sample, this clone was seen once. The V gene is TRBV4-3, the J gene TRBJ1-1; TRBD1 might be the D (5 bases). Deletions cut 0 bases from V and 5 bases from J, with 13 bases between. The germline CDR1 and CDR2 sequences are LGHNA and YSLEER. The CDR3 runs 15 residues. The CDR3 DNA reads as TGCGCCAGCAGCCAAGATTGGCAGGGCGGAACTGAAGCTTTCTTT. This gives the protein CASSQDWQGGTEAFF.

The V gene is TRBV5-4, the J gene TRBJ1-1; D not certain. The germline V gene has CDR1 SGHNT and CDR2 YYREEE (reference sequence). This CDR3 has 14 residues. Trimming removed 1 base at V and 7 bases at J, with 14 bases between. This CDR3 is CASSLPLLSREAFF. CDR3 DNA: TGTGCCAGCAGCTTGCCTCTCCTGTCTCGTGAAGCTTTCTTT.

The J gene is TRBJ2-7, the V gene TRBV4-3; a possible D gene is TRBD1 (6 bases). Between the trimmed V and J ends, which lost 4 bases and 3 bases, there was a span of 13 bases. Germline V gene data show CDR1 as LGHNA and CDR2 as YSLEER. This CDR3 is 14 amino acids long. The CDR3 loop is CASSRNRVSYEQYF. Here the CDR3 DNA reads TGCGCCAGCAGCCGCAACAGGGTTAGCTACGAGCAGTACTTC.

The V and J genes are TRBV27 and TRBJ1-2; D is ambiguous. V gave up 4 bases and J gave up 7 bases, with 16 bases separating them. The germline CDR1 and CDR2 sequences are MNHEY and SMNVEV (reference sequence). The CDR3 consists of 14 residues. CDR3 sequence reads: CASSSGLLYGGYTF. For the CDR3, the DNA is TGTGCCAGCAGTTCCGGACTCCTCTACGGTGGCTACACCTTC.

This clone was found once. The rearrangement uses TRBV29-1 and TRBJ2-7, with 8 bases matching TRBD1. The CDR3 is 14 amino acids. The junction had 11 bases not matched to a gene; V was cut back by 6 bases and J by 4 bases. Germline V gene sequence: CDR1 SQVTM, CDR2 ANQGSEA. The CDR3 here is CSVNSGTGLYEQYF. The CDR3 DNA is TGCAGCGTGAACTCCGGGACAGGACTGTACGAGCAGTACTTC.

This chain joins TRBV6-5 and TRBJ2-7, with a weak D call TRBD2 (5 bases). This CDR3 is built from 12 residues. V dropped 7 bases and J dropped 4 bases, with 11 bases sitting between them. Germline CDR1 reads MNHEY; CDR2 reads SVGAGI. CDR3 sequence reads: CASTSPTYEQYF. As DNA, the CDR3 is TGTGCCAGCACTAGCCCCACTTACGAGCAGTACTTC.

The table lists this clone with a few counts. The rearrangement links TRBV11-2 to TRBJ1-2; D is unclear. Germline V gene sequence: CDR1 SGHAT, CDR2 FQNNGV. This CDR3 contains 13 residues. Trimming removed 5 bases from V and 4 bases from J, with 11 bases in between. The CDR3 DNA follows: TGTGCCAGCAGCCTGGGCGCAGCCTATGGCTACACCTTC. This encodes CASSLGAAYGYTF.

The rearrangement uses TRBV5-6 and TRBJ2-3, with 10 nucleotides matching TRBD1. The trim removed 3 bases at V and 3 bases at J, leaving 1 base unmatched. The CDR3 extends over 14 amino acids. Looked up from germline, CDR1 is SGHDT and CDR2 is YYEEEE. For the CDR3, the DNA is TGTGCCAGCAGCTCGGGACAGGGGACAGATACGCAGTATTTT. This gives the protein CASSSGQGTDTQYF.

This chain connects TRBV2 to TRBJ2-7; 9 nucleotides line up with TRBD2. The CDR3 has 14 amino acids. After removal of 4 bases from V and 0 bases from J, the junction contained 1 base not matched to a gene. In germline, CDR1 is SNHLY, CDR2 FYNNEI. CDR3 coding DNA: TGTGCCAGCAGTGGACTAGCGGCCTCCTACGAGCAGTACTTC. Amino acid sequence: CASSGLAASYEQYF. The full variable domain, with the rest looked up from reference TRBV2 and TRBJ2-7, is EPEVTQTPSHQVTQMGQEVILRCVPISNHLYFYWYRQILGQKVEFLVSFYNNEISEKSEIFDDQFSVERPDGSNFTLKIRSTKLEDSAMYFCASSGLAASYEQYFGPGTRLTVT.

This chain joins TRBV5-4 and TRBJ2-6, with a weak D call TRBD1 (5 bases). Trimming shortened V by 2 bases and J by 2 bases, and 11 bases separated the two germline ends. CDR1 and CDR2 from the germline V gene are SGHNT and YYREEE (reference sequence). The CDR3 spans 16 residues. The CDR3 loop reads CASSFDTGTGANVLTF. CDR3 DNA: TGTGCCAGCAGCTTTGACACAGGTACTGGGGCCAACGTCCTGACTTTC.

The chain combines TRBV4-1 with TRBJ2-7; TRBD2 agrees at 15 bases. The germline V gene encodes CDR1 MGHRA and CDR2 YSYEKL. CDR3 size: 16 residues. V shed 5 bases, J shed 4 bases, and the junction held 6 bases outside the gene matches. CDR3: CASSFGLAGGMYEQYF. The CDR3 region has the DNA TGCGCCAGCAGCTTTGGACTAGCGGGGGGGATGTACGAGCAGTACTTC.

This clone was seen once. The J gene is TRBJ2-7, the V gene TRBV30; D is ambiguous. V was trimmed by 7 bases and J by 6 bases, leaving 4 bases between them. The germline gives CDR1 GTSNPN, CDR2 SVGIG (reference sequence). The CDR3 has 8 amino acids. CDR3 in amino acids: CASGEQYF. DNA of the CDR3: TGTGCCTCCGGCGAGCAGTACTTC.

The genes are TRBV6-5 and TRBJ2-7; no firm D call. Germline assignment: CDR1 MNHEY and CDR2 SVGAGI. V was clipped by 7 bases and J by 12 bases, with 25 bases between them. This CDR3 region has 14 residues. The CDR3 DNA follows: TGTGCCAGCATCAACACGAAAAATACGGGTCGTCGGTACTTC. Residues: CASINTKNTGRRYF.

The V and J genes are TRBV7-2 and TRBJ2-7; TRBD1 is a possible D gene (5 bases). Deletions cut 3 bases from V and 6 bases from J, with 9 bases between. Per germline, CDR1 SGHTA and CDR2 FQGNSA. The CDR3 has 12 amino acids. The chain's CDR3 is CASSFKGAEQYF. Here the CDR3 DNA reads TGTGCCAGCAGCTTTAAAGGGGCCGAGCAGTACTTC.

This chain connects TRBV14 to TRBJ1-2, with a possible D match to TRBD1 (5 bases). The CDR3 has 16 residues. The V and J ends lost 3 bases and 4 bases respectively, with 18 bases between them. Germline CDR1 SGHDN, CDR2 FVKESK. The CDR3 DNA follows: TGTGCCAGCAGCCAGGTCAAGGGGCAGGGAGGCTATGGCTACACCTTC. Its translation is CASSQVKGQGGYGYTF. Full variable domain (missing parts from reference TRBV14 and TRBJ1-2): EAGVTQFPSHSVIEKGQTVTLRCDPISGHDNLYWYRRVMGKEIKFLLHFVKESKQDESGMPNNRFLAERTGGTYSTLKVQPAELEDSGVYFCASSQVKGQGGYGYTFGSGTRLTVV.

The chain is built from TRBV2 and TRBJ2-7, with D tentatively TRBD1 (6 bases). The CDR3 spans 14 residues. CDR1 and CDR2 from the germline V gene are SNHLY and FYNNEI. Trimming took 5 bases from V and 2 from J, leaving 13 bases between them. The CDR3 reads CASSPNRDTYEQYF. The CDR3 DNA reads TGTGCCAGCAGTCCCAACCGGGACACCTACGAGCAGTACTTC.

The chain has TRBV6-8 and TRBJ2-7; D is possibly TRBD1 (6 bases). V shed 2 bases and J shed 1 base, with 6 bases lying between them. This CDR3 region has 13 residues. Germline CDR1 is MNHGY and CDR2 is SAAAGT. CDR3 in amino acids: CASSYGQSYEQYF. CDR3 coding DNA: TGTGCCAGCAGTTACGGACAGTCCTACGAGCAGTACTTC.

The V gene is TRBV7-2, the J gene TRBJ2-1, with TRBD1 matching over 10 bases. CDR1 and CDR2 (germline): SGHTA, FQGNSA. Trimming cost V 5 bases and J 8 bases; bases outside gene matches: 9. The CDR3 is 15 amino acids. The CDR3 reads CASSSRDRGGDEQFF. CDR3 sequence (DNA): TGTGCCAGCAGCAGCCGGGACAGGGGCGGCGATGAGCAGTTCTTC.

The chain links TRBV6-5 to TRBJ2-1, with a tentative D call TRBD1 (6 bases). In germline, CDR1 is MNHEY, CDR2 SVGAGI. CDR3 length equals 15 residues. The V end lost 6 bases, the J end lost 4 bases, and 16 bases lay between the germline ends. This CDR3 reads CASSVKQGSYNEQFF. In nucleotides, the CDR3 is TGTGCCAGCAGCGTAAAACAGGGATCGTACAATGAGCAGTTCTTC.

V and J are TRBV19 and TRBJ1-5; D is perhaps TRBD1 (5 bases). V gave up 10 bases and J gave up 6 bases, with 19 bases separating them. CDR3 length: 14 amino acids. Germline assignment: CDR1 LNHDA and CDR2 SQIVND (reference sequence). The CDR3 is CATEAGSLGQPQHF. CDR3 nucleotide sequence: TGTGCCACCGAGGCAGGGTCGCTGGGTCAGCCCCAGCATTTT.

This clone showed up just once. This chain links TRBV14 with TRBJ2-7; 8 bases are shared with TRBD1. V lost 4 bases, J lost 2 bases, and 7 bases stayed unmatched. The CDR3 loop spans 15 amino acids. From germline, CDR1 is SGHDN and CDR2 FVKESK. CDR3 loop: CASSPLTGATYEQYF. DNA for the CDR3: TGTGCCAGCAGCCCCCTGACAGGGGCTACCTACGAGCAGTACTTC.

There are a few counts of this clone. The V and J genes are TRBV2 and TRBJ1-5; TRBD1 matches 8 bases. The CDR3 totals 15 residues. From germline, CDR1 is SNHLY and CDR2 FYNNEI. V was pared by 5 bases and J by 5 bases, with 8 bases of the junction left unmatched. The CDR3 DNA reads TGTGCCAGCAGTCGCCGGACAGGGAGCGATCAGCCCCAGCATTTT. The encoded protein is CASSRRTGSDQPQHF. Full variable domain (outside the CDR3, taken from reference TRBV2 and TRBJ1-5): EPEVTQTPSHQVTQMGQEVILRCVPISNHLYFYWYRQILGQKVEFLVSFYNNEISEKSEIFDDQFSVERPDGSNFTLKIRSTKLEDSAMYFCASSRRTGSDQPQHFGDGTRLSIL.

V usage is TRBV7-3 and J usage is TRBJ2-3, with 10 bases lining up with TRBD1. The germline gives CDR1 SGHTA, CDR2 FQGTGA. The J segment lost 4 bases and the V segment lost 5 bases, leaving 15 bases of the junction unmatched. This CDR3 is 18 amino acids long. Here the CDR3 reads CASSPRLTGGMSADTQYF. CDR3 in DNA: TGTGCCAGCAGCCCCCGGCTGACAGGGGGCATGTCCGCAGATACGCAGTATTTT.